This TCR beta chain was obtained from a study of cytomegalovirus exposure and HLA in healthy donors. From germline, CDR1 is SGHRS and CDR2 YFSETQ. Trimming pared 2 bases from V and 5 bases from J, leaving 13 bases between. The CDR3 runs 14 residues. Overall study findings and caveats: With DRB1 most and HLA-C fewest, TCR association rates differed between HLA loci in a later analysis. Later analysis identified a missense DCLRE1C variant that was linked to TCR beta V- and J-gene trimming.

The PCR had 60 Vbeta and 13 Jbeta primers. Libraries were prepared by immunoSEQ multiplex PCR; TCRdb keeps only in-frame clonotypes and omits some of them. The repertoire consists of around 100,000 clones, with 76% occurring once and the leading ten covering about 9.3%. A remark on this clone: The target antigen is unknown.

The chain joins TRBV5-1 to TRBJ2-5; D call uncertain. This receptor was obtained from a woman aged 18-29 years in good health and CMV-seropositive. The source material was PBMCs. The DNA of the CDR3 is TGCGCCAGCAGCTTTATTGGGCCCTGGGAGACCCAGTACTTC. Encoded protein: CASSFIGPWETQYF.